This TCR beta chain was sequenced during a study of blood T cell repertoires in COVID-19. Source study methods: Amplification of reference gene primers provided the estimated nucleated cell counts. Sequencing used immunoSEQ multiplex PCR; TCRdb keeps in-frame clones, though not all of them. V, J and clone size are those of that table, while D and trimming were read from the DNA. The table records around 280,000 clones, around 85% of them present only once. This clone was seen just once. CDR3 length: 15 amino acids. Germline CDR1 SGDLS, CDR2 YYNGEE. J gave up 0 bases and V 4 bases, and 6 bases lay outside the gene matches.

Sequencing was carried out using peripheral blood. The clonotype comes from a woman in her thirties who had recovered from COVID-19. This chain uses TRBV9 with TRBJ2-7, with TRBD1 matching over 8 bases. The CDR3 is CASSTGQGASYEQYF. In nucleotides, the CDR3 is TGTGCCAGCAGCACCGGACAGGGCGCCTCCTACGAGCAGTACTTC.